This T cell receptor (beta chain) comes out of a study of T-cell reconstitution after alpha-beta-depleted transplantation in children. Broader study findings: Newly generated T cells supplied most T-cell counts and diversity one year post-transplant.

Preparation of the TCRbeta library used unique molecular identifiers. TCRdb recomputed calls from the PCR reads with MiXCR, one row per CDR3 protein. The sample has about 300,000 distinct CDR3 sequences; around 7.1% are singletons. CDR3 size: 14 residues. Trimming shortened V by 3 bases and J by 6 bases, and 15 bases separated the two germline ends. This clonotype was detected many times. Antigen unknown. This specimen was peripheral blood, taken 360 days after TCRalphabeta/CD19-depleted stem cell transplant. The sequence derives from a female patient aged 2-10 years who had a stem cell transplant for Fanconi anemia, so the T cells may come from the graft donor. J is TRBJ2-7 and V is TRBV12-3 or TRBV12-4; D remains ambiguous. In DNA form, the CDR3 reads TGTGCCAGCAGTTTTGTGAGTCAGTCGGTCGAGCAGTACTTC. Residues: CASSFVSQSVEQYF.